This passage covers 18 T cell receptor beta chains from one sample sequenced in a study of OX40 agonist ivuxolimab in advanced cancers. The method was immunoSEQ multiplex PCR; TCRdb's version includes in-frame clones alone and lacks a portion of them. The sample carries tens of thousands of clones, about 85% recorded once. Here the sequenced sample was CD4+ or CD8+ T cells sorted from blood, taken in a trial of the OX40 agonist ivuxolimab. Source of these receptors: an adult with an advanced solid tumor such as melanoma, head and neck, liver or kidney cancer.

The V gene is TRBV6-5, the J gene TRBJ1-1; possibly TRBD1 for D (6 bases). The V end was cut by 2 bases, the J end by 11 bases, with 18 bases between. The V gene's germline CDR1 is MNHEY and CDR2 SVGAGI. The CDR3 has 14 residues. CDR3 in amino acids: CASSYGTGGFGAFF. The CDR3 DNA reads TGTGCCAGCAGTTACGGGACCGGGGGCTTCGGCGCTTTCTTT.

This clone came up once. The CDR3 loop reads CASSFGAQNQPQHF. DNA of the CDR3: TGTGCCAGCAGCTTCGGGGCGCAAAATCAGCCCCAGCATTTT. This rearrangement joins TRBV7-2 to TRBJ1-5; TRBD1 might be the D (5 bases). Germline assignment: CDR1 SGHTA and CDR2 FQGNSA. V was clipped by 3 bases and J by 4 bases, with 10 bases between them. This CDR3 has 14 residues.

The chain recombines TRBV18 with TRBJ1-1; TRBD1 agrees at 8 bases. The trim removed 3 bases at V and 11 bases at J, leaving 5 bases unmatched. The CDR3 consists of 12 residues. Germline V CDR1 and CDR2: KGHSH, LQKENI. The CDR3 sequence is CASSPGQVPAFF. The CDR3 DNA follows: TGTGCCAGCTCACCGGGACAGGTGCCGGCTTTCTTT.

V usage is TRBV28 and J usage is TRBJ1-5; 7 positions match TRBD1. This CDR3 comprises 13 residues. After removal of 8 bases from V and 4 bases from J, the junction contained 5 bases not matched to a gene. Per germline, CDR1 MDHEN and CDR2 SYDVKM. The CDR3 loop is CASQYRGNQPQHF. CDR3 coding DNA: TGTGCCAGCCAATACAGGGGTAATCAGCCCCAGCATTTT.

The rearrangement uses TRBV5-4 and TRBJ2-1; D may be TRBD1 or TRBD2 (5 bases each). CDR1 SGHNT and CDR2 YYREEE come from the germline V gene (reference sequence). Trimming shortened V by 4 bases and J by 6 bases, and 11 bases separated the two germline ends. CDR3 length equals 13 residues. CDR3 DNA: TGTGCCAGCAGCCCTACTAGGGGCAATGAGCAGTTCTTC. Translated: CASSPTRGNEQFF.

This chain connects TRBV15 to TRBJ2-2; D is perhaps TRBD2 (7 bases). The V end was cut by 5 bases, the J end by 6 bases, with 10 bases between. Germline-derived CDR1 and CDR2 are LNHNV and YYDKDF (reference sequence). The CDR3 covers 13 residues. This CDR3 reads CATSGRGSGELFF. The CDR3 region has the DNA TGTGCCACCAGCGGGAGGGGGTCCGGGGAGCTGTTTTTT.

The chain joins TRBV19 to TRBJ2-6; the match to TRBD1 covers 10 bases. With 6 bases clipped from V and 1 base from J, the junction kept 6 bases outside the gene matches. The germline gives CDR1 LNHDA, CDR2 SQIVND (reference sequence). This CDR3 has 17 amino acids. CDR3 nucleotides: TGTGCCAGTAGAGGCCCGGACAGGGGGTCTGGGGCCAACGTCCTGACTTTC. Translation: CASRGPDRGSGANVLTF.

In this sample, this clone turned up once. The rearrangement joins TRBV7-2 to TRBJ2-1; 9 bases fit TRBD2. Germline CDR1 is SGHTA and CDR2 is FQGNSA. The CDR3 is 17 residues long. V lost 1 base, J lost 7 bases, and 11 bases stayed unmatched. The CDR3 DNA reads as TGTGCCAGCAGCTTAGTATATGGCGGGAGGGCTCGGAATGAGCAGTTCTTC. Residues: CASSLVYGGRARNEQFF. The variable domain in full, with the rest retrieved from reference TRBV7-2 and TRBJ2-1, is GAGVSQSPSNKVTEKGKDVELRCDPISGHTALYWYRQSLGQGLEFLIYFQGNSAPDKSGLPSDRFSAERTGGSVSTLTIQRTQQEDSAVYLCASSLVYGGRARNEQFFGPGTRLTVL.

This clone appeared once. The chain couples TRBV9 to TRBJ2-3, with 7 bases lining up with TRBD2. V was pared by 3 bases and J by 6 bases, with 10 bases of the junction left unmatched. This CDR3 comprises 15 residues. The germline CDR1 and CDR2 sequences are SGDLS and YYNGEE. The CDR3 DNA is TGTGCCAGCAGCGAGGGTAGCGGGTTAGCGGATACGCAGTATTTT. Amino acid sequence: CASSEGSGLADTQYF.

This chain uses TRBV7-2 with TRBJ2-5; 8 nucleotides align to TRBD2. The trim removed 1 base at V and 3 bases at J, leaving 10 bases unmatched. Looked up from germline, CDR1 is SGHTA and CDR2 is FQGNSA. This CDR3 is built from 17 residues. CDR3 bases: TGTGCCAGCAGCTTAGGCTCGATGGCGGGGGGTGAAGAGACCCAGTACTTC. Protein: CASSLGSMAGGEETQYF.

This chain connects TRBV7-2 to TRBJ1-4; D may be TRBD1 (6 bases). Germline lookup yields CDR1 SGHTA and CDR2 FQGNSA. The CDR3 is 15 residues long. Deletions cut 3 bases from V and 3 bases from J, with 11 bases between. In DNA, the CDR3 is TGTGCCAGCAGCTTGGGGGGGCTAGCTAATGAAAAACTGTTTTTT. It yields the protein CASSLGGLANEKLFF.

This sequence joins TRBV30 and TRBJ2-7; 7 nucleotides agree with TRBD2. J was trimmed by 5 bases and V by 2 bases; bases with no gene match: 9. This CDR3 has 14 residues. CDR1 is GTSNPN, CDR2 SVGIG, per germline (reference sequence). CDR3 in DNA: TGTGCCTGGAGTAGGGGCGGGAGTATCAACGAGCAGTACTTC. Translating gives CAWSRGGSINEQYF.

V gene TRBV5-4 combines with J gene TRBJ2-6; D possibly corresponds to TRBD2 (6 bases). Trimming removed 4 bases from V and 0 bases from J, with 8 bases in between. The V gene's germline CDR1 is SGHNT and CDR2 YYREEE (reference sequence). The CDR3 contains 15 residues. CDR3 nucleotide sequence: TGTGCCAGCAGCCGGAGGGGCTCTGGGGCCAACGTCCTGACTTTC. It translates to CASSRRGSGANVLTF.

V usage is TRBV6-5 and J usage is TRBJ2-5; no firm D call. V lost 5 bases and J lost 1, with 11 bases in between. Germline CDR1 and CDR2: MNHEY and SVGAGI. This CDR3 comprises 14 residues. This chain's CDR3 is CASSPYRAQETQYF. For the CDR3, the DNA is TGTGCCAGCAGTCCGTACCGGGCCCAAGAGACCCAGTACTTC.

The chain links TRBV27 to TRBJ2-2; no definite D call. The CDR3 is 12 residues long. Germline CDR1 and CDR2: MNHEY and SMNVEV (reference sequence). V shed 3 bases and J shed 8 bases, with 7 bases lying between them. CDR3 protein: CASSFGRGELFF. CDR3 bases: TGTGCCAGCAGTTTTGGACGGGGGGAGCTGTTTTTT.

The table lists this clone with a count of one. This rearrangement joins TRBV6-5 to TRBJ2-7, with 7 bases lining up with TRBD1. CDR3 length equals 15 residues. Looked up from germline, CDR1 is MNHEY and CDR2 is SVGAGI. V shed 4 bases and J 2 bases; nucleotides not matched to a gene: 8. CDR3 bases: TGTGCCAGCAGTTTCGACAGGGAGCCGCCCTACGAGCAGTACTTC. Protein product: CASSFDREPPYEQYF.

The sample holds a few counts of this clone. The chain combines TRBV7-2 with TRBJ2-7, with D possibly matching TRBD2 (5 bases). With 4 bases removed from V and 5 bases from J, the gap between germline ends came to 12 bases. Germline-derived CDR1 and CDR2 are SGHTA and FQGNSA. The CDR3 has 13 amino acids. The CDR3 bases are TGTGCCAGCAGCTCCTTAGCGACGCACGAGCAGTACTTC. It specifies CASSSLATHEQYF.

This chain connects TRBV7-6 to TRBJ1-5; 7 bases agree with TRBD1. The CDR3 totals 16 residues. From germline, CDR1 is SGHVS and CDR2 FNYEAQ. The ends lost 2 bases at V and 1 base at J; junction bases unmatched: 5. The CDR3 here is CASSLYTGESNQPQHF. The DNA of the CDR3 is TGTGCCAGCAGCTTATATACAGGGGAGAGCAATCAGCCCCAGCATTTT.